What follows are 20 T cell receptor beta chains derived from one specimen sequenced in a study of blood T cell repertoires in COVID-19. TCRdb's copy holds only in-frame clones and misses some; the assay was immunoSEQ multiplex PCR. In the table there are about 380,000 clones, around 84% of which are singletons. Input material: peripheral blood. The receptors derive from a woman aged 18 to 35 with acute or convalescent COVID-19.

This chain links TRBV6-5 with TRBJ2-7; D is unresolved. This CDR3 has 12 amino acids. Per the germline V gene, CDR1 is MNHEY and CDR2 is SVGAGI. V lost 5 bases and J 0 bases, leaving 5 bases between the germline ends. CDR3 residues: CASSHSSYEQYF. CDR3 coding DNA: TGTGCCAGCAGTCACAGCTCCTACGAGCAGTACTTC.

The V gene is TRBV6-5, the J gene TRBJ1-4; 10 bases map to TRBD1. Germline trimming cut 5 bases from V and 6 bases from J; bases unmatched to any gene: 6. The germline V gene encodes CDR1 MNHEY and CDR2 SVGAGI. The CDR3 contains 15 residues. CDR3 residues: CASSRSGTGDEKLFF. CDR3 nucleotide sequence: TGTGCCAGCAGTCGCTCGGGGACAGGGGATGAAAAACTGTTTTTT.

The chain couples TRBV24-1 to TRBJ2-1; D might be TRBD1 (5 bases). This CDR3 has 14 amino acids. V was cut by 6 bases and J by 4 bases, with 12 bases left in between. The germline CDR1 and CDR2 sequences are KGHDR and SFDVKD. CDR3 nucleotides: TGTGCCACCAGTCAGGCGACAGTTTACAATGAGCAGTTCTTC. Encoded protein: CATSQATVYNEQFF.

CDR3 loop: CASSTGGYGMNTEAFF. CDR3 in DNA: TGTGCCAGCTCAACAGGGGGCTATGGAATGAACACTGAAGCTTTCTTT. The chain carries TRBV18 and TRBJ1-1, with 9 bases matching TRBD1. From germline, CDR1 is KGHSH and CDR2 LQKENI. The CDR3 totals 16 residues. The trim removed 5 bases at V and 0 bases at J, leaving 7 bases unmatched.

The chain links TRBV15 to TRBJ2-1, with TRBD2 matching over 9 bases. The germline V gene encodes CDR1 LNHNV and CDR2 YYDKDF (reference sequence). The junction had 9 bases not matched to a gene; V was cut back by 5 bases and J by 4 bases. CDR3 length: 16 amino acids. As DNA, the CDR3 is TGTGCCACCAGCTCCCGTTTAGCGGGGGCGTACAATGAGCAGTTCTTC. Translating it yields CATSSRLAGAYNEQFF.

The V and J genes are TRBV18 and TRBJ2-6; 7 nucleotides align to TRBD1. The CDR3 totals 17 residues. CDR1 is KGHSH, CDR2 LQKENI, per germline. V shed 8 bases, J shed 1 base, and the junction held 11 bases outside the gene matches. The CDR3, as DNA: TGTGCCAGCACACTATCGACAGGGACGTCTGGGGCCAACGTCCTGACTTTC. It encodes CASTLSTGTSGANVLTF.

V is TRBV9 and J is TRBJ1-1; 7 nucleotides match TRBD1. The germline gives CDR1 SGDLS, CDR2 YYNGEE. V shed 3 bases, J shed 3 bases, and the junction held 11 bases outside the gene matches. This CDR3 has 16 amino acids. This chain's CDR3 is CASSGYSGGLDTEAFF. CDR3 bases: TGTGCCAGCAGCGGGTATTCAGGGGGGTTGGACACTGAAGCTTTCTTT.

There are many counts of this clone. The chain uses TRBV10-1 and TRBJ2-7; tentative D call: TRBD1 (5 bases). The CDR3 totals 12 residues. From germline, CDR1 is WNHNN and CDR2 SYGVQD (reference sequence). V was shortened by 3 bases and J by 4 bases, with 7 bases between the two germline ends. CDR3 nucleotide sequence: TGCGCCAGCAGTGACAGGGTATACGAGCAGTACTTC. Amino acid sequence: CASSDRVYEQYF.

The J gene is TRBJ2-7, the V gene TRBV5-4; D is possibly TRBD1 (7 bases). The CDR3 covers 14 residues. CDR1 SGHNT and CDR2 YYREEE come from the germline V gene (reference sequence). Trimming removed 4 bases at V and 6 bases at J, with 17 bases between. This CDR3 is CASSQGGQFFEQYF. In DNA, the CDR3 is TGTGCCAGCAGCCAGGGGGGCCAATTCTTCGAGCAGTACTTC. The whole variable domain, remainder taken from reference TRBV5-4 and TRBJ2-7, is ETGVTQSPTHLIKTRGQQVTLRCSSQSGHNTVSWYQQALGQGPQFIFQYYREEENGRGNFPPRFSGLQFPNYSSELNVNALELDDSALYLCASSQGGQFFEQYFGPGTRLTVT.

The chain employs TRBV7-2 and TRBJ1-4, with a tentative D call TRBD1 (6 bases). This CDR3 has 16 residues. The germline V gene has CDR1 SGHTA and CDR2 FQGNSA. Between the trimmed V and J ends, which lost 5 bases and 0 bases, there was a span of 13 bases. The CDR3 reads CASSPGGATTNEKLFF. In DNA, the CDR3 is TGTGCCAGCAGCCCTGGGGGCGCAACAACTAATGAAAAACTGTTTTTT.

This chain links TRBV4-2 with TRBJ2-1; 9 nucleotides match TRBD1. Germline CDR1 LGHNA, CDR2 YNFKEQ. V was pared by 3 bases and J by 4 bases, with 4 bases of the junction left unmatched. The CDR3 loop spans 15 amino acids. This CDR3 reads CASSHPGQGYNEQFF. CDR3 DNA: TGTGCCAGCAGCCACCCGGGACAGGGATACAATGAGCAGTTCTTC.

This chain joins TRBV7-9 and TRBJ2-5; tentative D call: TRBD1 (6 bases). The germline gives CDR1 SEHNR, CDR2 FQNEAQ (reference sequence). CDR3 length: 14 residues. V was pared by 6 bases and J by 5 bases, with 16 bases between. CDR3 region: CASSDNRERETQYF. CDR3 sequence (DNA): TGTGCCAGCAGTGATAACAGGGAGCGGGAGACCCAGTACTTC.

This chain uses TRBV3-1 (or the pseudogene TRBV3-2) with TRBJ2-5; 7 bases are a match to TRBD1. CDR1 is LGHDT and CDR2 is YNNKEL in the germline V gene (reference sequence). The CDR3 contains 13 residues. V was pared by 6 bases and J by 1 base, with 2 bases of the junction left unmatched. CDR3 bases: TGTGCCAGCAGAGCAGGGGGCCAAGAGACCCAGTACTTC. Amino acid sequence: CASRAGGQETQYF.

This clone has more than one count but fewer than ten. The chain uses TRBV2 and TRBJ1-5; D is ambiguous. Germline lookup yields CDR1 SNHLY and CDR2 FYNNEI. The CDR3 has 13 residues. V was cut by 7 bases and J by 4 bases, with 11 bases left in between. The CDR3: CASTFGSNQPQHF. CDR3 nucleotide sequence: TGTGCCAGCACCTTCGGGAGTAATCAGCCCCAGCATTTT.

The rearrangement joins TRBV5-1 to TRBJ1-2; D not resolved. This CDR3 spans 15 amino acids. The germline V gene has CDR1 SGHRS and CDR2 YFSETQ. Trimming took 0 bases from V and 4 from J, leaving 13 bases between them. The CDR3 nucleotides read TGCGCCAGCAGCTTGGGGACTTCCTCGGGCTATGGCTACACCTTC. Translated, it gives CASSLGTSSGYGYTF. Full variable domain (rest looked up from reference TRBV5-1 and TRBJ1-2): KAGVTQTPRYLIKTRGQQVTLSCSPISGHRSVSWYQQTPGQGLQFLFEYFSETQRNKGNFPGRFSGRQFSNSRSEMNVSTLELGDSALYLCASSLGTSSGYGYTFGSGTRLTVV.

The V gene is TRBV5-1, the J gene TRBJ2-5; perhaps TRBD2 as D (5 bases). In germline, CDR1 is SGHRS, CDR2 YFSETQ. The CDR3 loop spans 13 amino acids. V dropped 5 bases and J dropped 3 bases, with 11 bases sitting between them. The CDR3: CASSWELKETQYF. In nucleotides, the CDR3 is TGCGCCAGCAGTTGGGAGTTAAAAGAGACCCAGTACTTC.

The genes are TRBV4-1 and TRBJ2-5, with D perhaps TRBD1 (5 bases). This CDR3 comprises 16 residues. The germline V gene has CDR1 MGHRA and CDR2 YSYEKL. Trimming shortened V by 1 base and J by 0 bases, and 12 bases separated the two germline ends. The CDR3 here is CASSQVQGFNQETQYF. CDR3 nucleotides: TGCGCCAGCAGCCAAGTCCAGGGCTTTAACCAAGAGACCCAGTACTTC.

This chain connects TRBV6-5 to TRBJ2-5; 11 bases fit TRBD2. The J segment lost 0 bases and the V segment lost 11 bases, leaving 5 bases of the junction unmatched. Germline values: CDR1 MNHEY, CDR2 SVGAGI. This CDR3 has 14 amino acids. DNA for the CDR3: TGTGCCGGTGGGACTAGCGGTGACCAAGAGACCCAGTACTTC. It is translated as CAGGTSGDQETQYF.

The chain combines TRBV2 with TRBJ1-1; D may be TRBD1 (5 bases). Trimming shortened V by 1 base and J by 1 base, and 13 bases separated the two germline ends. The CDR3 is 16 residues long. The V gene's germline CDR1 is SNHLY and CDR2 FYNNEI. As DNA, the CDR3 is TGTGCCAGCAGTGAAGGGGGGAGGGCAGGGAACACTGAAGCTTTCTTT. This translates into CASSEGGRAGNTEAFF.

The rearrangement uses TRBV6-5 and TRBJ1-2; 8 bases align to TRBD1. Losses at the gene ends were 8 bases for V and 2 bases for J; bases not matched to a gene: 4. The germline V gene encodes CDR1 MNHEY and CDR2 SVGAGI. The CDR3 is 13 amino acids. The CDR3 loop is CASWTGFNYGYTF. DNA of the CDR3: TGTGCCAGCTGGACAGGGTTCAACTATGGCTACACCTTC.